This T cell receptor (beta chain) appears in the sequencing data of a study of metastatic and nonmetastatic thyroid tumors. Study information: Repertoire data that came from the blood and tumor or nodule tissue of malignant and benign thyroid patients were compared.

Turning to this clone: The antigen remains unidentified.

Findings of the study overall: Significantly greater TCR beta diversity was reportedly found in malignant thyroid tumors than in benign nodules (in blood and tumor).

In the study's own analysis: Differences in CDR3 between clinicopathological groups were drawn on to build a classifier intended to discriminate distant-metastatic papillary thyroid cancer patients. TCRdb reprocessed the PCR reads via MiXCR. The V and J calls and clone size come from TCRdb's table, not from the authors' own analysis. This table has roughly 27,000 clones, around a quarter appearing once. Each patient came to thyroid surgery without any prior treatment (of any kind). Sequencing input: blood. This clonotype was obtained from a female donor with papillary thyroid cancer or a benign thyroid nodule (not recorded which). Some clones in this sample may be carry-over from other donors' samples.

CDR3 nucleotide sequence: TGTGCCACCAGCAGAGATTTAGCAGATACGCAGTATTTT. It is translated as CATSRDLADTQYF. V gene TRBV15 combines with J gene TRBJ2-3; the D is unclear. This CDR3 has 13 residues. V lost 0 bases and J 4 bases, leaving 5 bases between the germline ends. Germline CDR1 and CDR2: LNHNV and YYDKDF (reference sequence).